This T cell receptor beta chain was sequenced for a study of vaccination effects on CD4 cells after COVID-19. In the study overall: Participants were vaccinated with two doses of either the BNT162b2 or mRNA-1273 vaccine.

Between days 9 and 10 of culture, CD4+ T cells were separated out. Recipients of the vaccine had no prior SARS-CoV-2 infection and negative nucleocapsid antibodies. Sequenced by immunoSEQ multiplex PCR; TCRdb stores in-frame clones only, minus some. The data show approximately 40,000 clones, 82% seen once. The CDR3 length is 16 residues. Germline V gene lookup returns CDR1 SGHRS and CDR2 YFSETQ. The V and J ends lost 1 base and 5 bases, in that order; junction bases with no gene match: 10. With respect to this clone: Its antigen is currently unknown.

The sequence derives from a human donor who received a COVID-19 vaccine. Material: CD4+ T cells from PBMCs cultured without peptide, obtained before COVID-19 vaccination. The chain uses TRBV5-1 and TRBJ2-5; 8 positions agree with TRBD2. The DNA for the CDR3 is TGCGCCAGCAGCTTGTACTGGCGGGGGGCGCGTGAGACCCAGTACTTC. Translated: CASSLYWRGARETQYF.